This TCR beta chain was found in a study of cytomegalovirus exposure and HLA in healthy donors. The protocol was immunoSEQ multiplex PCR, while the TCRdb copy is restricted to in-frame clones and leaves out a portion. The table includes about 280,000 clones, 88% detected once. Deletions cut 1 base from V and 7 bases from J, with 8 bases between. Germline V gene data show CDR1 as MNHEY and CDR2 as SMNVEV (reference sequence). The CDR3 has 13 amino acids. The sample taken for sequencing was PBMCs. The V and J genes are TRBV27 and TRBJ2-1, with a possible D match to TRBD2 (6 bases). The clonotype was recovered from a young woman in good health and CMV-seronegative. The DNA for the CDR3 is TGTGCCAGCAGTTTATTGGAGGGAAATGAGCAGTTCTTC. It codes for CASSLLEGNEQFF.